Each of the 21 T cell receptor beta chains below was sequenced from the same sample in a study of shared clonotypes between healthy human individuals. Profiled with immunoSEQ multiplex PCR; TCRdb holds only in-frame clones, not every one. Found here are some 500,000 clones, 77% of them singletons; the top ten hold more than 10%. Sequenced: PBMCs. The receptors derive from a woman between 35 and 50 years old in good health. Some clones in this sample may be carry-over from other donors' samples.

Turning to this clone: A far more abundant clone sits one base away, making this likely a read error. The chain uses TRBV30 and TRBJ2-3, with D uncertain. Germline V gene lookup returns CDR1 GTSNPN and CDR2 SVGIG (reference sequence). Trimming cost V 3 bases and J 4 bases, with 8 bases left between them. The CDR3 totals 12 residues. The CDR3 DNA is TGTGCCTGGAGCGACTCCGCAGATACGCAGTATTTT. Protein sequence: CAWSDSADTQYF.

The V gene is TRBV7-2, the J gene TRBJ1-2, with 9 bases matching TRBD1. V lost 5 bases to trimming and J lost 7 bases; unmatched junction nucleotides: 11. Per germline, CDR1 SGHTA and CDR2 FQGNSA. The CDR3 length is 15 residues. In DNA, the CDR3 is TGTGCCAGCAGCGTAACCGGGACAGGGATCAGTGGCTACACCTTC. Protein sequence: CASSVTGTGISGYTF.

The V and J genes are TRBV5-1 and TRBJ1-2, with D maybe TRBD1 (5 bases). This CDR3 is 14 amino acids long. V was cut by 0 bases and J by 4 bases, with 10 bases left in between. Germline V gives CDR1 SGHRS, CDR2 YFSETQ. The CDR3 DNA reads as TGCGCCAGCAGCTTGGACATGGGGCTCTATGGCTACACCTTC. Its translation: CASSLDMGLYGYTF.

This sequence joins TRBV5-4 and TRBJ2-5; D gene unclear. Per the germline V gene, CDR1 is SGHNT and CDR2 is YYREEE (reference sequence). CDR3 length: 14 amino acids. Trimming cost V 1 base and J 1 base, with 8 bases left between them. The CDR3 region is CASSLYRLQETQYF. In DNA form, the CDR3 reads TGTGCCAGCAGCTTGTATCGGCTCCAAGAGACCCAGTACTTC.

This clone was seen many times. This rearrangement joins TRBV28 to TRBJ1-5; D is unclear. This CDR3 comprises 12 residues. Germline loops: CDR1 MDHEN, CDR2 SYDVKM. The germline V and J ends were trimmed by 10 bases and 6 bases, with 13 bases remaining between them. CDR3: CATGPVRQPQHF. In DNA, the CDR3 is TGTGCCACCGGCCCCGTGCGTCAGCCCCAGCATTTT.

Concerning this clone itself: A far bigger clonotype differs at one base, so this is likely a read error. The sample has other DNA sequences that encode this CDR3 too. V and J are TRBV30 and TRBJ2-5; D is ambiguous. The DNA end favors TRBJ2-7, so the J call may be wrong. This CDR3 spans 14 amino acids. Germline CDR1 is GTSNPN and CDR2 is SVGIG (reference sequence). For the CDR3, the DNA is TGTGCCTGGTCCCCGAGGACGCCTACCTACGAGCAGTACTTC. This translates into CAWSPRTPTYEQYF.

V usage is TRBV30 and J usage is TRBJ1-5; D may be TRBD1 (5 bases). The ends were cut back, 1 base at V and 8 bases at J, with 9 bases in the middle. This CDR3 comprises 12 residues. Looked up from germline, CDR1 is GTSNPN and CDR2 is SVGIG (reference sequence). CDR3: CAWSGQGKPQHF. The CDR3 coding sequence is TGTGCCTGGAGTGGGCAGGGAAAGCCCCAGCATTTT.

This clone was seen only once. The chain has TRBV5-1 and TRBJ2-5; 7 nucleotides agree with TRBD1. In germline, CDR1 is SGHRS, CDR2 YFSETQ. This CDR3 spans 16 amino acids. The J segment lost 5 bases and the V segment lost 0 bases, leaving 10 bases of the junction unmatched. The chain's CDR3 is CASSLGGGAGVETQYF. CDR3 in DNA: TGCGCCAGCAGCTTGGGAGGGGGCGCTGGGGTGGAGACCCAGTACTTC.

The chain joins TRBV5-6 to TRBJ2-5; D may be TRBD2 (6 bases). The CDR3 loop spans 13 amino acids. Per germline, CDR1 SGHDT and CDR2 YYEEEE. Trimming cost V 4 bases and J 2 bases, with 9 bases left between them. The CDR3 loop is CASSPGVQETQYF. The DNA for the CDR3 is TGTGCCAGCAGCCCGGGGGTGCAAGAGACCCAGTACTTC.

The V call is TRBV7-3, the J call TRBJ2-2; 10 positions match TRBD1. Germline V gene lookup returns CDR1 SGHTA and CDR2 FQGTGA. CDR3 length: 15 residues. J was trimmed by 5 bases and V by 5 bases; bases with no gene match: 5. The CDR3 sequence is CASSRQGATTGELFF. CDR3 in DNA: TGTGCCAGCAGCCGACAGGGGGCAACGACCGGGGAGCTGTTTTTT.

This clone was detected a few times. CDR3 loop: CASHEGPWTSGNYNEQFF. CDR3 nucleotides: TGTGCCAGCCATGAAGGCCCCTGGACTAGCGGGAACTACAATGAGCAGTTCTTC. The rearrangement uses TRBV25-1 and TRBJ2-1; 12 nucleotides agree with TRBD2. The V gene end was trimmed by 8 bases and the J gene end by 3 bases; junction bases not matched to a gene: 14. CDR3 length: 18 residues. Germline CDR1 MGHDK, CDR2 SYGVNS.

V is TRBV27 and J is TRBJ2-2; TRBD1 matches at 7 bases. The germline CDR1 and CDR2 sequences are MNHEY and SMNVEV (reference sequence). The CDR3 is 13 residues long. V dropped 5 bases and J dropped 6; count of bases not matched to a gene: 3. The CDR3 loop is CASSLGTAGELFF. CDR3 nucleotides: TGTGCCAGCAGTCTAGGGACAGCCGGGGAGCTGTTTTTT.

At least ten counts were recorded for this clone. This chain connects TRBV9 to TRBJ2-1; 8 nucleotides align to TRBD2. Germline-derived CDR1 and CDR2 are SGDLS and YYNGEE. J gave up 5 bases and V 3 bases, and 7 bases lay outside the gene matches. The CDR3 runs to 15 residues. CDR3 sequence: CASSAPGTSNNEQFF. CDR3 bases: TGTGCCAGCAGCGCCCCCGGGACTAGTAACAATGAGCAGTTCTTC.

V usage is TRBV5-1 and J usage is TRBJ2-7, with D maybe TRBD2 (7 bases). CDR3 length: 17 amino acids. V was cut by 3 bases and J by 5 bases, with 24 bases left in between. CDR1 SGHRS and CDR2 YFSETQ come from the germline V gene. Written as DNA, the CDR3 is TGCGCCAGCAGCTCACAGGGTAGGGCGGGAGTATTTAACGAGCAGTACTTC. Residues: CASSSQGRAGVFNEQYF.

The V call is TRBV28, the J call TRBJ2-7, with TRBD1 as a possible D gene (6 bases). The V end lost 10 bases, the J end lost 0 bases, and 10 bases lay between the germline ends. Per the germline V gene, CDR1 is MDHEN and CDR2 is SYDVKM. CDR3 length equals 12 residues. The CDR3 reads CATSDSSYEQYF. The CDR3 region has the DNA TGTGCCACCTCGGACAGCTCCTACGAGCAGTACTTC.

The J gene is TRBJ2-3, the V gene TRBV27; no firm D call. Deletions cut 5 bases from V and 6 bases from J, with 15 bases between. The CDR3 totals 14 residues. CDR1 and CDR2 from the germline V gene are MNHEY and SMNVEV (reference sequence). CDR3 DNA sequence: TGTGCCAGCAGTCCCGACTTCGCCACGGATACGCAGTATTTT. Its protein is CASSPDFATDTQYF.

CDR3 sequence reads: CASSSGQATYEQYF. The CDR3 coding sequence is TGCGCCAGCAGCTCCGGACAGGCGACCTACGAGCAGTACTTC. The chain has TRBV5-1 and TRBJ2-7; 7 bases align to TRBD1. CDR1 and CDR2 (germline): SGHRS, YFSETQ. The junction had 5 bases not matched to a gene; V was cut back by 3 bases and J by 2 bases. The CDR3 spans 14 residues.

This clone was detected ten times or more. This chain uses TRBV5-6 with TRBJ1-1; D may be TRBD1 (6 bases). Germline CDR1 and CDR2: SGHDT and YYEEEE. CDR3 length: 16 residues. V lost 4 bases, J lost 1 base, and 17 bases lay in between. The CDR3, as DNA: TGTGCCAGCAGCACAACCCACAGGGTTAGGAACACTGAAGCTTTCTTT. Translated: CASSTTHRVRNTEAFF.

This clone was recorded at least ten times. This chain connects TRBV6-5 to TRBJ2-1; perhaps TRBD2 as D (6 bases). Germline-derived CDR1 and CDR2 are MNHEY and SVGAGI. The V gene lost 10 bases and the J gene lost 3 bases, with 13 bases spanning the gap. The CDR3 is 13 residues long. The CDR3 coding sequence is TGTGCCACCAGGAGGGCTTACTACAATGAGCAGTTCTTC. Its protein is CATRRAYYNEQFF.

This clone has only a few counts. The chain couples TRBV7-9 to TRBJ1-2; TRBD1 might be the D (5 bases). The V gene lost 0 bases and the J gene lost 2 bases, with 7 bases spanning the gap. This CDR3 is 14 amino acids long. Germline-derived CDR1 and CDR2 are SEHNR and FQNEAQ (reference sequence). The CDR3 DNA follows: TGTGCCAGCAGCTTAGCACAGGCCAACTATGGCTACACCTTC. Translated: CASSLAQANYGYTF.

In its sample, this clone was seen a few times. The J gene is TRBJ2-1, the V gene TRBV7-2; 8 positions match TRBD2. CDR1 and CDR2 from the germline V gene are SGHTA and FQGNSA. The CDR3 loop spans 13 amino acids. Trimming took 3 bases from V and 8 from J; bases not matched to a gene: 3. This chain's CDR3 is CASSFSGTDEQFF. CDR3 nucleotides: TGTGCCAGCAGCTTTAGCGGGACTGATGAGCAGTTCTTC.